Listed below are T cell receptor beta chains from one sample, sequenced in a study of CD8+ T cells in alopecia areata. The data were produced by immunoSEQ multiplex PCR, yet TCRdb's version contains in-frame clones alone and is incomplete. The sample has about 12,000 clones; 56% are singletons. The sequenced sample was skin. These receptors were taken from a human donor with alopecia areata. CDR3s include the opening cysteine and the closing phenylalanine or tryptophan. The order of the fields is V gene, J gene, D gene, clone size, CDR3 protein, CDR3 DNA. D genes are given only for firm matches. The size field is filled for only some rows; it gives once, few, many or a size class.

TRBV9	TRBJ2-3	TRBD2	-	CASSALSTTSGVSDTQYF	TGTGCCAGCAGCGCTCTTAGCACCACTAGCGGGGTATCAGATACGCAGTATTTT
TRBV7-2	TRBJ2-7	TRBD1	-	CASSFAGGKNEQYF	TGTGCCAGCAGCTTCGCAGGGGGCAAAAACGAGCAGTACTTC
TRBV25-1	TRBJ2-1	-	-	CASFGGPLSDEQFF	TGTGCCAGTTTCGGCGGGCCCTTAAGCGATGAGCAGTTCTTC
TRBV13	TRBJ2-4	TRBD2	-	CASSLRREGPDIQYF	TGTGCCAGCAGCTTACGGCGGGAGGGCCCGGACATTCAGTACTTC
TRBV27	TRBJ1-1	TRBD1	medium-sized	CASSLQGGVGEAFF	TGTGCCAGCAGTTTGCAGGGGGGGGTTGGGGAAGCTTTCTTT
TRBV7-8	TRBJ1-2	-	-	CASSSRKTYGYTF	TGTGCCAGCAGCAGCCGAAAGACCTATGGCTACACCTTC
TRBV27	TRBJ2-2	-	-	CASSPDWGTGELFF	TGTGCCAGCAGTCCGGACTGGGGCACCGGGGAGCTGTTTTTT
TRBV5-1	TRBJ1-1	TRBD1	-	CASSWDRGSTEAFF	TGCGCCAGCAGCTGGGACAGGGGGAGTACTGAAGCTTTCTTT
TRBV20-1	TRBJ2-7	-	few	CSARGGYEQYF	TGCAGTGCCAGAGGGGGGTACGAGCAGTACTTC
TRBV6-1	TRBJ2-3	-	-	CATPVRDTQYF	TGTGCCACCCCGGTGAGGGATACGCAGTATTTT
TRBV7-2	TRBJ2-2	-	-	CASSPFESGELFF	TGTGCCAGCAGCCCCTTTGAGTCCGGGGAGCTGTTTTTT
TRBV6-5	TRBJ2-7	-	-	CASTPGGISSYEQYF	TGTGCCAGCACCCCGGGGGGCATCAGCTCCTACGAGCAGTACTTC
TRBV5-1	TRBJ1-2	-	-	CASSLGEMEGYTF	TGCGCCAGCAGCTTGGGGGAAATGGAGGGCTACACCTTC
TRBV27	TRBJ2-4	TRBD1	-	CASSSPGQGLAKNIQYF	TGTGCCAGCAGTTCACCGGGACAGGGTTTAGCCAAAAACATTCAGTACTTC
TRBV7-8	TRBJ2-5	-	once	CASSPRRTQETQYF	TGTGCCAGCAGCCCGCGTCGCACGCAAGAGACCCAGTACTTC
TRBV6-1	TRBJ1-5	-	-	CASSDYRQPQHF	TGTGCCAGCAGTGACTATAGACAGCCCCAGCATTTT
TRBV15	TRBJ2-3	-	few	CATSSNSFLDTDTQYF	TGTGCCACCAGCAGCAACTCATTCCTAGACACAGATACGCAGTATTTT
TRBV29-1	TRBJ2-1	-	-	CSGAEGWEFF	TGCAGCGGAGCCGAGGGGTGGGAGTTCTTC
TRBV15	TRBJ2-1	-	-	CATSRVGRFSGGYNEQFF	TGTGCCACCAGCAGAGTAGGGCGGTTTTCGGGTGGGTACAATGAGCAGTTCTTC
TRBV2	TRBJ2-7	-	-	CASSPDRYYEQYF	TGTGCCAGCAGCCCCGACAGGTACTACGAGCAGTACTTC
TRBV6-1	TRBJ2-7	-	few	CASREGWDPAYEQYF	TGTGCCAGCAGAGAAGGGTGGGACCCTGCCTACGAGCAGTACTTC
TRBV2	TRBJ1-2	-	once	CASFRGRDYGYTF	TGTGCCAGCTTTAGGGGCAGGGACTATGGCTACACCTTC
TRBV7-2	TRBJ1-1	-	few	CASSRDNTEAFF	TGTGCCAGCAGCCGGGACAACACTGAAGCTTTCTTT
TRBV10-3	TRBJ2-3	TRBD1	-	CAISETFLDRLSTDTQYF	TGTGCCATCAGTGAGACGTTTTTGGACAGGCTAAGCACAGATACGCAGTATTTT
TRBV19	TRBJ1-1	-	-	CASSSTLNTEAFF	TGTGCCAGCTCGAGCACTTTGAACACTGAAGCTTTCTTT
TRBV10-3	TRBJ2-1	TRBD2	-	CAISGAGGSDEQFF	TGTGCCATCAGTGGTGCGGGGGGAAGTGATGAGCAGTTCTTC
TRBV5-1	TRBJ2-5	-	-	CASSYGQFAQGETQYF	TGCGCCAGCAGCTACGGACAGTTTGCACAAGGAGAGACCCAGTACTTC
TRBV2	TRBJ2-1	-	few	CASSTVTGSIRNEQFF	TGTGCCAGCTCCACGGTCACAGGCTCGATTCGGAATGAGCAGTTCTTC
TRBV29-1	TRBJ2-3	-	few	CSVWTSAGATQYF	TGCAGCGTTTGGACGTCAGCCGGGGCTACGCAGTATTTT
TRBV6-1	TRBJ2-3	-	-	CASRGFTDTQYF	TGTGCCTCGAGGGGCTTCACAGATACGCAGTATTTT
TRBV18	TRBJ1-2	-	-	CASSPIIDRNYGYTF	TGTGCCAGCTCACCAATCATCGACAGAAACTATGGCTACACCTTC
TRBV19	TRBJ2-6	TRBD1	-	CASRGLGANVLTF	TGTGCCAGCAGGGGGCTTGGGGCCAACGTCCTGACTTTC
TRBV30	TRBJ2-7	-	-	CAWSGADSGEQYF	TGTGCCTGGAGTGGGGCGGACTCTGGCGAGCAGTACTTC
TRBV27	TRBJ2-2	TRBD1	-	CASSLGGHTGELFF	TGTGCCAGCAGCTTAGGGGGCCACACCGGGGAGCTGTTTTTT
TRBV5-5	TRBJ2-3	-	-	CASSLKRDTQYF	TGTGCCAGCAGCTTGAAGAGAGATACGCAGTATTTT
TRBV7-9	TRBJ1-2	-	-	CASSLFEVDGYTF	TGTGCCAGCAGCTTATTTGAGGTTGACGGCTACACCTTC